This T cell receptor beta chain appears in the sequencing data of a study of blood T cell repertoires in COVID-19. The wider study: Material from acute and convalescent COVID-19 was sourced from the United States, Italy and Spain.

Assay: immunoSEQ multiplex PCR; the TCRdb copy retains only in-frame clones and omits some. Of some 410,000 clones listed, 70% to 90% were seen once; the top ten hold around 0.95%. Germline lookup yields CDR1 SGHDT and CDR2 YYEEEE. With V trimmed by 4 bases and J by 0 bases, 3 bases remained unmatched. The CDR3 has 15 amino acids. Material: PBMCs or T cells enriched from blood (not recorded which). The source is a woman in her 30s with acute COVID-19. V gene TRBV5-6 combines with J gene TRBJ2-1, with 8 positions matching TRBD2. This CDR3 reads CASSILADSYNEQFF. As DNA, the CDR3 is TGTGCCAGCAGCATACTAGCGGACTCCTACAATGAGCAGTTCTTC.